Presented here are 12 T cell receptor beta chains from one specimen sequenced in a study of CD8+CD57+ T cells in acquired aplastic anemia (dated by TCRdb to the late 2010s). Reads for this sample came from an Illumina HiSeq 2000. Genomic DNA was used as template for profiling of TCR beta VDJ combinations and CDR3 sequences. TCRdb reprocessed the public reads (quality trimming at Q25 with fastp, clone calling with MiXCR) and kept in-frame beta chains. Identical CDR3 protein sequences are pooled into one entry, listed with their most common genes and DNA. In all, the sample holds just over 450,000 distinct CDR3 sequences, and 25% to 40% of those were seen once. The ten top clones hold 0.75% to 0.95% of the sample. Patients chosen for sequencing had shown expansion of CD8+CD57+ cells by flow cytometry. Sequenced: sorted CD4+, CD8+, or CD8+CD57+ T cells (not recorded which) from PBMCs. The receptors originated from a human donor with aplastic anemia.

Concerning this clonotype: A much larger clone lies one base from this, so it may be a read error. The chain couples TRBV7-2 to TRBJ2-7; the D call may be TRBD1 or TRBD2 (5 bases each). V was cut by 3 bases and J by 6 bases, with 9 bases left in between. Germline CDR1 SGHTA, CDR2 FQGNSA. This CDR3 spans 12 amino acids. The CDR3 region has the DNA TGTGCCAGCAGCTTCCGGGACGGCGAGCAGTACTTC. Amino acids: CASSFRDGEQYF.

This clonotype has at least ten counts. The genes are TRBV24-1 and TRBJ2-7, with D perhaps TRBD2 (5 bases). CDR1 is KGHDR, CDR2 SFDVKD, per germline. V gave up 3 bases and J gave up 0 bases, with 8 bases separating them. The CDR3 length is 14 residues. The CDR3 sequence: CATSDARDSYEQYF. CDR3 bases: TGTGCCACCAGTGATGCCCGGGACTCCTACGAGCAGTACTTC.

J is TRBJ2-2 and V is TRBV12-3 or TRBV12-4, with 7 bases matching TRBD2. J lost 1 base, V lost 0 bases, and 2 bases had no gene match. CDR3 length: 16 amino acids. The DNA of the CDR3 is TGTGCCAGCAGTTTAGCCAGCGGGGTGAACACCGGGGAGCTGTTTTTT. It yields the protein CASSLASGVNTGELFF.

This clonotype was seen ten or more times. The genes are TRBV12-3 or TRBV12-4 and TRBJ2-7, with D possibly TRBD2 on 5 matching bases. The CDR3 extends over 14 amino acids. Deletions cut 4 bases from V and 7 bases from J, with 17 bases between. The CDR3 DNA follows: TGTGCCAGCAGTTGGCAGGCAGGACTGGGGGAGCAGTACTTC. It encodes CASSWQAGLGEQYF.

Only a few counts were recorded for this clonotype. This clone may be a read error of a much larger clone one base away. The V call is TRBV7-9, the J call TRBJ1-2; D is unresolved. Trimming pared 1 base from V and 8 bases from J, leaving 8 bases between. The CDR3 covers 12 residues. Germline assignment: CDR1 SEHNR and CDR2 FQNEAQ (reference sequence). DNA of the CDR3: TGTGCCAGCAGCTTAGTAGTGGAGGGCTACACCTTC. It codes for CASSLVVEGYTF.

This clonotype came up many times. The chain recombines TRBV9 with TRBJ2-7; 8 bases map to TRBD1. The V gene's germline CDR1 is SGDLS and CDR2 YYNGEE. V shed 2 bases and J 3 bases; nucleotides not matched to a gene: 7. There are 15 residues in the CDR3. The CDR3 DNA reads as TGTGCCAGCAGCGTCGGGGACAGGAGGGACTACGAGCAGTACTTC. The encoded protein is CASSVGDRRDYEQYF.

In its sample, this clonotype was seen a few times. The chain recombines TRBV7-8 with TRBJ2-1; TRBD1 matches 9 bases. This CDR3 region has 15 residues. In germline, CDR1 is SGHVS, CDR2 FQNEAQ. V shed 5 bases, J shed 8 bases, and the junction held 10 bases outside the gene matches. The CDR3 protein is CASSIPGQGNDEQFF. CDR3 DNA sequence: TGTGCCAGCAGCATCCCGGGACAGGGTAACGATGAGCAGTTCTTC.

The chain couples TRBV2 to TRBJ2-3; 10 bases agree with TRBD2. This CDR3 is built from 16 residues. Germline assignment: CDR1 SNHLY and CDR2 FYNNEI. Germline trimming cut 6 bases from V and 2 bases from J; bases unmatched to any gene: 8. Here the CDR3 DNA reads TGTGCCAGCAGCACCGGACTAGCGGCACTCACAGATACGCAGTATTTT. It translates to CASSTGLAALTDTQYF.

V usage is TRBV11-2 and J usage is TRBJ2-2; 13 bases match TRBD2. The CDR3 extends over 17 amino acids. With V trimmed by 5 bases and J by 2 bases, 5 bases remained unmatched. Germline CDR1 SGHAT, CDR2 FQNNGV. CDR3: CASSPWTSGGNTGELFF. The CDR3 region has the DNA TGTGCCAGCAGCCCCTGGACTAGCGGGGGTAACACCGGGGAGCTGTTTTTT.

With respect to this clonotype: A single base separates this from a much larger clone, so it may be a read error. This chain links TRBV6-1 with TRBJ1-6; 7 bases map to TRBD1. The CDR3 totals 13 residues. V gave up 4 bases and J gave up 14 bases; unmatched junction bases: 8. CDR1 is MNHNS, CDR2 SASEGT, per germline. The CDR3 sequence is CASSGSGGATLHF. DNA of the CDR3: TGTGCCAGCAGTGGTTCAGGGGGTGCCACCCTCCACTTT.

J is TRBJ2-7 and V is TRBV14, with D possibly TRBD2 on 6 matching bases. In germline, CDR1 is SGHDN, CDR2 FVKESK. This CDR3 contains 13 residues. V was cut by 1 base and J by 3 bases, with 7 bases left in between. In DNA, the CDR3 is TGTGCCAGCAGCCAAGGGGGACTCTACGAGCAGTACTTC. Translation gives CASSQGGLYEQYF.

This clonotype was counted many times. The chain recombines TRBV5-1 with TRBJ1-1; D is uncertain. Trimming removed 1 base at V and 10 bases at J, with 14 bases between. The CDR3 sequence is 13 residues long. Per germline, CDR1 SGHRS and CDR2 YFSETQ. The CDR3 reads CASSLHLGKGAFF. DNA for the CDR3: TGCGCCAGCAGCTTGCACTTAGGGAAGGGAGCTTTCTTT.